These 25 T cell receptor beta chains share one sample of origin, sequenced in a study of regulatory T cells in long-lasting Graves disease. Time point reported: persistent/refractory GD, antithyroid drugs over 5 years with positive TRAb. RNA from PBMCs was the source of the TCR library. TCR beta libraries were built with iRepertoire HTBI primers and Arm-PCR of CDR3 regions. TCRdb re-called the multiplex PCR reads with MiXCR, one entry per CDR3 protein. The data hold hundreds of thousands of distinct CDR3 sequences, with about 20% observed a single time. This specimen consisted of peripheral blood mononuclear cells (PBMCs), obtained when the disease was refractory, from a patient treated with antithyroid drugs. The receptors come from a female donor with Graves disease.

There are many counts of this clonotype. The chain joins TRBV2 to TRBJ2-5; unclear D gene. The CDR3 covers 15 residues. V lost 0 bases and J 5 bases, leaving 13 bases between the germline ends. Germline V gene sequence: CDR1 SNHLY, CDR2 FYNNEI. CDR3 bases: TGTGCCAGCAGTGAAGCGTTGTCAACGCTGGAGACCCAGTACTTC. Protein: CASSEALSTLETQYF.

V and J are TRBV6-2 or TRBV6-3 and TRBJ2-7, with 12 bases fitting TRBD2. Per germline, CDR1 MNHEY and CDR2 SVGEGT. The CDR3 runs 18 residues. V shed 2 bases, J shed 3 bases, and the junction held 11 bases outside the gene matches. The CDR3 DNA reads as TGTGCCAGCAGTTACCCGACTCAGACTAGCGGGAGCTTCTACGAGCAGTACTTC. It encodes CASSYPTQTSGSFYEQYF.

The chain uses TRBV3-1 and TRBJ1-2, with a tentative D call TRBD1 (6 bases). Trimming removed 7 bases at V and 0 bases at J, with 12 bases between. Germline CDR1 is LGHDT and CDR2 is YNNKEL (reference sequence). The CDR3 is 14 amino acids. The CDR3 region is CASNLGDTNYGYTF. CDR3 nucleotides: TGTGCCAGCAACCTAGGGGACACTAACTATGGCTACACCTTC. The whole variable domain, filled in from reference TRBV3-1 and TRBJ1-2, reads DTAVSQTPKYLVTQMGNDKSIKCEQNLGHDTMYWYKQDSKKFLKIMFSYNNKELIINETVPNRFSPKSPDKAHLNLHINSLELGDSAVYFCASNLGDTNYGYTFGSGTRLTVV.

V gene TRBV6-1 combines with J gene TRBJ1-4; 7 nucleotides line up with TRBD1. Germline V lookup: CDR1 MNHNS, CDR2 SASEGT. The CDR3 contains 15 residues. The junction had 9 bases not matched to a gene; V was cut back by 6 bases and J by 5 bases. CDR3 in DNA: TGTGCCAGCAGCTCCCCCCAGGGGGTGAATGAAAAACTGTTTTTT. Protein sequence: CASSSPQGVNEKLFF.

A single count supports this clonotype. CDR3 sequence: CASSLVDGTSTDTQYF. In DNA, the CDR3 is TGTGCCAGCAGCTTAGTCGACGGGACAAGCACAGATACGCAGTATTTT. This chain links TRBV7-2 with TRBJ2-3; maybe TRBD1 (6 bases). V dropped 1 base and J dropped 0 bases, with 11 bases sitting between them. Germline V lookup: CDR1 SGHTA, CDR2 FQGNSA. This CDR3 contains 16 residues.

The rearrangement links TRBV5-8 to TRBJ1-1; TRBD1 is a possible D gene (5 bases). The CDR3 has 14 amino acids. Germline-derived CDR1 and CDR2 are SGHTS and YDEGEE. Trimming took off 4 bases at V and 0 bases at J, with 10 bases between the two ends. The CDR3 here is CASSGGEVNTEAFF. CDR3 nucleotide sequence: TGTGCCAGCAGCGGGGGGGAGGTGAACACTGAAGCTTTCTTT.

This chain joins TRBV4-1 and TRBJ1-1; no clear D. The V end was cut by 0 bases, the J end by 0 bases, with 11 bases between. This CDR3 comprises 16 residues. CDR1 is MGHRA and CDR2 is YSYEKL in the germline V gene. CDR3 coding DNA: TGCGCCAGCAGCCAAGATCCGGATAACATGAACACTGAAGCTTTCTTT. Its protein product is CASSQDPDNMNTEAFF.

The chain is built from TRBV5-1 and TRBJ1-1; the match to TRBD1 covers 9 bases. V was pared by 2 bases and J by 10 bases, with 3 bases of the junction left unmatched. Looked up from germline, CDR1 is SGHRS and CDR2 is YFSETQ. The CDR3 contains 12 residues. The CDR3: CASSLQGAGAFF. The CDR3 DNA follows: TGCGCCAGCAGCTTACAGGGGGCGGGAGCTTTCTTT.

The sample holds a few counts of this clonotype. The chain carries TRBV4-1 and TRBJ1-1, with unresolved D. V lost 0 bases and J 5 bases, leaving 16 bases between the germline ends. Germline assignment: CDR1 MGHRA and CDR2 YSYEKL. The CDR3 is 16 residues long. CDR3 in amino acids: CASSQEGSLRGTEAFF. The CDR3 coding sequence is TGCGCCAGCAGCCAAGAAGGCTCCCTTCGAGGAACTGAAGCTTTCTTT.

Points on this clonotype: This may come from a read error, since a much larger clone is one base off. The rearrangement links TRBV7-2 to TRBJ2-7; 8 bases align to TRBD2. The CDR3 contains 15 residues. CDR1 and CDR2 from the germline V gene are SGHTA and FQGNSA. The CDR3 is CASSPAGDPSCEQYF. CDR3 coding DNA: TGTGCCAGCAGCCCAGCGGGGGACCCCTCCTGCGAGCAGTACTTC.

This clonotype was seen more than once but under ten times. The V gene is TRBV3-1, the J gene TRBJ2-7; 11 positions match TRBD2. The CDR3 is 14 amino acids. Per germline, CDR1 LGHDT and CDR2 YNNKEL (reference sequence). V was pared by 4 bases and J by 12 bases, with 11 bases of the junction left unmatched. CDR3 in DNA: TGTGCCAGCAGCCGTACTAGCGGGAGCAAACTGTTGTACTTC. This gives the protein CASSRTSGSKLLYF.

This clonotype was counted many times. This sequence joins TRBV2 and TRBJ2-4; D may match TRBD1 or TRBD2 (5 bases each). The germline V and J ends were trimmed by 3 bases and 0 bases, with 15 bases remaining between them. The CDR3 is 17 residues long. Germline loops: CDR1 SNHLY, CDR2 FYNNEI. CDR3 coding DNA: TGTGCCAGCAGTGAGGGGACGTATGCCCTAGCCAAAAACATTCAGTACTTC. Protein sequence: CASSEGTYALAKNIQYF.

The CDR3 sequence: CASSPSGREYEQYF. CDR3 nucleotides: TGTGCCAGCAGCCCCAGCGGGAGGGAATACGAGCAGTACTTC. The rearrangement links TRBV3-1 to TRBJ2-7; 10 nucleotides line up with TRBD2. Germline CDR1 is LGHDT and CDR2 is YNNKEL (reference sequence). The ends lost 4 bases at V and 4 bases at J; junction bases unmatched: 4. The CDR3 has 14 amino acids.

This clonotype was recorded a few times. This chain connects TRBV7-8 to TRBJ2-7; 7 nucleotides agree with TRBD1. Looked up from germline, CDR1 is SGHVS and CDR2 is FQNEAQ. CDR3 length: 13 residues. After removal of 3 bases from V and 3 bases from J, the junction contained 2 bases not matched to a gene. CDR3 region: CASSLDRSYEQYF. The CDR3 bases are TGTGCCAGCAGCTTGGACAGGAGCTACGAGCAGTACTTC.

The chain joins TRBV4-1 to TRBJ1-5; D is uncertain. The germline gives CDR1 MGHRA, CDR2 YSYEKL. The CDR3 sequence is 17 residues long. V was trimmed by 1 base and J by 0 bases, leaving 13 bases between them. The CDR3 DNA is TGCGCCAGCAGCCAAGCTTTCCCGCGGAATAGCAATCAGCCCCAGCATTTT. Encoded protein: CASSQAFPRNSNQPQHF.

This clonotype was seen repeatedly, ten times or more. J is TRBJ2-7 and V is TRBV27; 8 nucleotides line up with TRBD1. The J segment lost 6 bases and the V segment lost 1 base, leaving 5 bases of the junction unmatched. The germline V gene has CDR1 MNHEY and CDR2 SMNVEV (reference sequence). CDR3 length: 14 residues. Written as DNA, the CDR3 is TGTGCCAGCAGTTTATTCCCGCAGGGGGCCGAGCAGTACTTC. This codes for CASSLFPQGAEQYF.

There are many counts of this clonotype. V gene TRBV5-1 combines with J gene TRBJ2-2; D remains unclear. V shed 0 bases and J shed 3 bases, with 6 bases lying between them. The CDR3 loop spans 14 amino acids. Looked up from germline, CDR1 is SGHRS and CDR2 is YFSETQ. In DNA form, the CDR3 reads TGCGCCAGCAGCTTGGCGGCTCACACCGGGGAGCTGTTTTTT. Amino acid sequence: CASSLAAHTGELFF.

This clonotype was counted between two and nine times. V gene TRBV27 combines with J gene TRBJ2-2, with D tentatively TRBD2 (5 bases). Germline V gene data show CDR1 as MNHEY and CDR2 as SMNVEV (reference sequence). The V end was cut by 5 bases, the J end by 6 bases, with 13 bases between. This CDR3 is 14 amino acids long. CDR3 loop: CASSPGGHPGELFF. The CDR3 DNA reads TGTGCCAGCAGTCCTGGAGGTCATCCCGGGGAGCTGTTTTTT.

This clonotype has a handful of counts. The chain is built from TRBV3-1 and TRBJ2-7; TRBD1 is a possible D gene (6 bases). The CDR3 runs to 14 residues. Germline V gene lookup returns CDR1 LGHDT and CDR2 YNNKEL (reference sequence). Trimming removed 1 base from V and 5 bases from J, with 12 bases in between. CDR3 sequence (DNA): TGTGCCAGCAGCCAAGGTGGCAGGGGCCACGAGCAGTACTTC. The encoded protein is CASSQGGRGHEQYF.

CDR3 loop: CASSAVSGVNEKLFF. The CDR3 coding sequence is TGTGCCAGCAGCGCCGTGTCGGGGGTTAATGAAAAACTGTTTTTT. J is TRBJ1-4 and V is TRBV9; maybe TRBD1 (5 bases). This CDR3 is built from 15 residues. Germline V gene sequence: CDR1 SGDLS, CDR2 YYNGEE. V lost 3 bases to trimming and J lost 4 bases, with 13 bases between them.

This clonotype was seen only a few times. This sequence joins TRBV4-3 and TRBJ1-2, with D unclear. CDR3 length: 13 amino acids. Per germline, CDR1 LGHNA and CDR2 YSLEER. V lost 1 base and J lost 8, with 11 bases in between. Written as DNA, the CDR3 is TGCGCCAGCAGCCAAGTAGGAGGTTTAGGCTACACCTTC. Its translation is CASSQVGGLGYTF.

This clonotype was counted at least ten times. Here the CDR3 DNA reads TGTGCCAGCAGTGGGGCTGTAGGGGTCTACGAGCAGTACTTC. This encodes CASSGAVGVYEQYF. The chain combines TRBV6-2 or TRBV6-3 with TRBJ2-7, with D possibly matching TRBD1 (5 bases). The CDR3 has 14 amino acids. Germline lookup yields CDR1 MNHEY and CDR2 SVGEGT. V lost 5 bases, J lost 3 bases, and 14 bases lay in between.

This rearrangement joins TRBV3-1 to TRBJ2-1; D is possibly TRBD1 (6 bases). The CDR3 extends over 13 amino acids. V lost 6 bases and J lost 9, with 15 bases in between. In germline, CDR1 is LGHDT, CDR2 YNNKEL (reference sequence). CDR3: CASRGHSEGEQFF. The CDR3 DNA sequence: TGTGCCAGCAGGGGACATAGCGAGGGTGAGCAGTTCTTC.

This clonotype appeared a single time. V gene TRBV5-1 combines with J gene TRBJ2-2; TRBD2 matches 14 bases. The CDR3 has 18 amino acids. V was clipped by 3 bases and J by 5 bases; unmatched bases: 9. Germline V CDR1 and CDR2: SGHRS, YFSETQ. CDR3 DNA: TGCGCCAGCAGCTCGGGACTAGCGGGAGAATTTAATACCGGGGAGCTGTTTTTT. This gives the protein CASSSGLAGEFNTGELFF.

This chain connects TRBV3-1 to TRBJ2-7; D call uncertain. The CDR3 totals 14 residues. The V end was cut by 0 bases, the J end by 2 bases, with 8 bases between. Germline CDR1 is LGHDT and CDR2 is YNNKEL (reference sequence). The chain's CDR3 is CASSQDKGPYEQYF. CDR3 coding DNA: TGTGCCAGCAGCCAAGACAAGGGTCCCTACGAGCAGTACTTC.